Presented here are 10 T cell receptor beta chains from one specimen sequenced in a study of T cells in Graves' hyperthyroidism and ophthalmopathy (dated by TCRdb to between 2018 and 2020). The protocol used for the library was multiplex PCR. The instrument given in TCRdb is Illumina HiSeq 2000. The TCR beta CDR3 regions were amplified from the RNA transcripts. The first round of RT-PCR for the TCR CDR3 was performed with the HTBI primer set and the Qiagen OneStep RT-PCR kit. TCRdb itself trimmed the public reads at Q25 with fastp, ran MiXCR and retained productive beta chains. A single entry per CDR3 protein holds the most common genes and DNA from its merged rows. The sample data list a few hundred thousand distinct CDR3 sequences, and roughly 15% of these were observed just once. The top ten constitute 20% of the sample. Sequenced material: blood. The receptors here all came from a woman aged 30 to 39 with Graves' ophthalmopathy.

Details on this clonotype: A clone one base away is much larger, so this may be a read error. The chain couples TRBV5-6 to TRBJ1-1; D possibly corresponds to TRBD1 (5 bases). The CDR3 loop spans 15 amino acids. Germline-derived CDR1 and CDR2 are SGHDT and YYEEEE. V was shortened by 4 bases and J by 3 bases, with 16 bases between the two germline ends. The CDR3, as DNA: TGTGCCAGCAGCAATGGGACCCAAAGGGACACTGAAGCTTTCTTT. It encodes CASSNGTQRDTEAFF.

This clonotype was detected a few times. This rearrangement joins TRBV20-1 to TRBJ2-5; D remains ambiguous. V lost 0 bases to trimming and J lost 2 bases, with 10 bases between them. Germline CDR1 is DFQATT and CDR2 is SNEGSKA (reference sequence). CDR3 length: 14 residues. The CDR3 DNA follows: TGCAGTGCTAGAGAGCGGCCTCTTCAAGAGACCCAGTACTTC. Amino acid sequence: CSARERPLQETQYF.

This clonotype came up many times. V gene TRBV10-2 combines with J gene TRBJ1-4; TRBD1 agrees at 8 bases. J lost 3 bases, V lost 5 bases, and 11 bases had no gene match. The germline V gene has CDR1 WSHSY and CDR2 SAAADI. The CDR3 is 17 amino acids. The CDR3 is CASSTDRGRSANEKLFF. The CDR3 DNA sequence: TGCGCCAGCAGTACAGACAGGGGACGCTCAGCTAATGAAAAACTGTTTTTT.

This clonotype appeared many times. This chain joins TRBV11-1 and TRBJ1-1; perhaps TRBD1 as D (5 bases). CDR1 and CDR2 (germline): SGHAT, FQDESV (reference sequence). The V end lost 1 base, the J end lost 5 bases, and 14 bases lay between the germline ends. The CDR3 consists of 15 residues. CDR3 nucleotide sequence: TGTGCCAGCAGCTTAGAGGGACCCCTGAGGACTGAAGCTTTCTTT. The encoded protein is CASSLEGPLRTEAFF.

The chain uses TRBV28 and TRBJ1-4; maybe TRBD1 (5 bases). The CDR3 consists of 15 residues. Looked up from germline, CDR1 is MDHEN and CDR2 is SYDVKM. V was cut by 7 bases and J by 8 bases, with 20 bases left in between. The CDR3 nucleotides are TGTGCCAGCAAATCACTTGGGGCGGATTGGGAAAAACTGTTTTTT. Its protein product is CASKSLGADWEKLFF.

There are many counts of this clonotype. This chain uses TRBV18 with TRBJ1-3; 9 bases fit TRBD1. Per germline, CDR1 KGHSH and CDR2 LQKENI. The CDR3 loop spans 16 amino acids. J was trimmed by 4 bases and V by 2 bases; bases with no gene match: 6. The CDR3 bases are TGTGCCAGCTCACCAGGGACAGGGCTGGGAGGAAACACCATATATTTT. This translates into CASSPGTGLGGNTIYF. Supplemented by reference TRBV18 and TRBJ1-3, the full variable domain reads NAGVMQNPRHLVRRRGQEARLRCSPMKGHSHVYWYRQLPEEGLKFMVYLQKENIIDESGMPKERFSAEFPKEGPSILRIQQVVRGDSAAYFCASSPGTGLGGNTIYFGEGSWLTVV.

This clonotype was observed at least ten times. The chain couples TRBV5-1 to TRBJ2-5; 8 nucleotides align to TRBD1. CDR3 size: 14 residues. Trimming took 2 bases from V and 3 from J; bases not matched to a gene: 3. Germline loops: CDR1 SGHRS, CDR2 YFSETQ. Here the CDR3 DNA reads TGCGCCAGCAGCTTCCGGGACAGGAAAGAGACCCAGTACTTC. It specifies CASSFRDRKETQYF.

This clonotype was found many times. The chain links TRBV10-3 to TRBJ2-3; D might be TRBD1 or TRBD2, each matching 5 bases. This CDR3 comprises 12 residues. The V gene's germline CDR1 is ENHRY and CDR2 SYGVKD. The V end lost 2 bases, the J end lost 5 bases, and 5 bases lay between the germline ends. Here the CDR3 reads CAISEGGDTQYF. CDR3 sequence (DNA): TGTGCCATCAGTGAGGGGGGAGATACGCAGTATTTT.

In its sample, this clonotype was seen many times. This chain joins TRBV15 and TRBJ1-2; unclear D gene. Germline V gives CDR1 LNHNV, CDR2 YYDKDF (reference sequence). The V end was cut by 8 bases, the J end by 0 bases, with 4 bases between. The length of the CDR3 is 11 residues. CDR3: CATGANYGYTF. The CDR3 DNA is TGTGCCACCGGCGCTAACTATGGCTACACCTTC.

The chain carries TRBV11-2 and TRBJ2-3; D is ambiguous. The length of the CDR3 is 15 residues. Germline-derived CDR1 and CDR2 are SGHAT and FQNNGV. V dropped 0 bases and J dropped 4 bases, with 11 bases sitting between them. CDR3 amino acids: CASSLEVRSADTQYF. The CDR3 DNA is TGTGCCAGCAGCTTAGAGGTCAGGAGCGCAGATACGCAGTATTTT. The full variable domain, completed using reference TRBV11-2 and TRBJ2-3, is EAGVAQSPRYKIIEKRQSVAFWCNPISGHATLYWYQQILGQGPKLLIQFQNNGVVDDSQLPKDRFSAERLKGVDSTLKIQPAKLEDSAVYLCASSLEVRSADTQYFGPGTRLTVL.